The clone carrying this TCR beta chain showed up just a few times. Its antigen is unknown. These data originate in a study of T cells after yellow fever vaccination. Findings and caveats of the study: A secondary response was less intense yet reached its peak sooner, at day 5 versus 15. Subsequent to the booster, the majority of primary-vaccination clones reappeared (less than 97% CD4, 80% to 90% CD8).

By 5'RACE template switching, TCR cDNA was produced, with a universal primer site and UMIs added in the process. TCRdb reprocessed the 5' RACE reads via MiXCR and lists one record per CDR3 protein. The profile shows around 250,000 distinct CDR3 sequences, less than 9% of them singletons. The sequenced sample was CD4+ T cells sorted from PBMCs, obtained 15 days after the yellow fever booster vaccination. The sequence was collected from a man aged 30 to 39 who received the YFV17D yellow fever vaccine.

The CDR3 DNA is TGTGCCAGCAGGGTAGCGGGGTTCGGGTACATTCAGTACTTC. It translates to CASRVAGFGYIQYF. The V and J genes are TRBV6-2 or TRBV6-3 and TRBJ2-4; 8 bases map to TRBD2. CDR1 and CDR2 from the germline V gene are MNHEY and SVGEGT. CDR3 length: 14 residues. With 6 bases clipped from V and 8 bases from J, the junction kept 9 bases outside the gene matches.